This section outlines one T cell receptor beta chain sequence together with its context. Its target is not known. This sample was taken from a study of shared clonotypes between healthy human individuals. Study results and caveats: Larger estimated richness was generally seen in naive subsets than in memory subsets. Generation of non-shared clonotypes was less probable than generation of clonotypes shared by all four donors.

Each CD8 memory set brought CD45RO+ cells together with CCR7-negative CD45RA+ TemRA cells. Per the original methods: Owing to the provision of junction-only sequences devoid of quality scores by immunoSEQ, filtering differed. Produced via immunoSEQ multiplex PCR; TCRdb's table is partial and in-frame only. The V and J calls and clone size come from that table; D and trimming were worked out from the DNA. The sample consists of a few hundred thousand clones, approximately 97% of them appearing once. The source is a man aged 30-40 years in good health. Sequencing was carried out using memory CD8+ T cells sorted from blood. Subset noted: CD45RO+ cells pooled with CCR7-negative TemRA cells.

CDR3 residues: CASSQDSTDTQYF. DNA of the CDR3: TGTGCCAGCAGCCAGGATAGCACAGATACGCAGTATTTT. The chain uses TRBV5-4 and TRBJ2-3; D is uncertain. The length of the CDR3 is 13 residues. Trimming left V 4 bases short and J 0 bases short, with 6 bases between. Germline V gene sequence: CDR1 SGHNT, CDR2 YYREEE (reference sequence).